The next 19 T cell receptor beta chains were all read from a single sample in a study of cytomegalovirus exposure and HLA in healthy donors. The PCR was carried out with 60 Vbeta primers and 13 Jbeta primers. Assay: immunoSEQ multiplex PCR; the TCRdb copy retains only in-frame clones and omits some. Its clone listing holds under 150,000 clones. The sample was PBMCs. The receptors here all came from a woman between 35 and 50 years old in good health and CMV-seronegative.

The chain employs TRBV4-3 and TRBJ2-5; 8 nucleotides agree with TRBD2. The V gene end was trimmed by 0 bases and the J gene end by 9 bases; junction bases not matched to a gene: 15. This CDR3 comprises 17 residues. The germline V gene encodes CDR1 LGHNA and CDR2 YSLEER. The CDR3 loop reads CASSQEVAGGFDRAQYF. DNA for the CDR3: TGCGCCAGCAGCCAAGAGGTTGCGGGGGGCTTCGATCGGGCCCAGTACTTC.

V is TRBV5-1 and J is TRBJ1-3; the match to TRBD1 covers 7 bases. This CDR3 contains 18 residues. Looked up from germline, CDR1 is SGHRS and CDR2 is YFSETQ. Germline trimming cut 1 base from V and 0 bases from J; bases unmatched to any gene: 10. The CDR3 DNA sequence: TGCGCCAGCAGCTTGACTTTGATACAGGGGACCTCTGGAAACACCATATATTTT. It codes for CASSLTLIQGTSGNTIYF. The full variable domain, with the rest looked up from reference TRBV5-1 and TRBJ1-3, is KAGVTQTPRYLIKTRGQQVTLSCSPISGHRSVSWYQQTPGQGLQFLFEYFSETQRNKGNFPGRFSGRQFSNSRSEMNVSTLELGDSALYLCASSLTLIQGTSGNTIYFGEGSWLTVV.

The J gene is TRBJ2-5, the V gene TRBV4-2; 7 bases match TRBD1. CDR1 and CDR2 (germline): LGHNA, YNFKEQ. Trimming cost V 5 bases and J 5 bases; bases outside gene matches: 11. The CDR3 covers 15 residues. The CDR3 reads CASSSRQGERETQYF. CDR3 coding DNA: TGTGCCAGCAGCTCTAGACAGGGAGAAAGGGAGACCCAGTACTTC.

V usage is TRBV28 and J usage is TRBJ1-2; the match to TRBD1 covers 8 bases. V lost 2 bases and J lost 6; bases outside the gene matches: 8. This CDR3 has 15 residues. Germline V gene sequence: CDR1 MDHEN, CDR2 SYDVKM. Here the CDR3 DNA reads TGTGCCAGCAGTTTAGGTGGGGGACAGGTGCATGGCTACACCTTC. This translates into CASSLGGGQVHGYTF.

The chain combines TRBV19 with TRBJ2-3; 9 nucleotides match TRBD1. CDR3 length: 15 residues. With 3 bases clipped from V and 5 bases from J, the junction kept 6 bases outside the gene matches. Germline loops: CDR1 LNHDA, CDR2 SQIVND (reference sequence). The CDR3 spells CASSMPRQGEDTQYF. DNA for the CDR3: TGTGCCAGTAGTATGCCCCGACAGGGGGAAGATACGCAGTATTTT.

The chain recombines TRBV7-2 with TRBJ2-6, with D perhaps TRBD2 (6 bases). The CDR3 consists of 18 residues. The V end lost 8 bases, the J end lost 0 bases, and 20 bases lay between the germline ends. Germline assignment: CDR1 SGHTA and CDR2 FQGNSA. Here the CDR3 reads CASGSRGRALSGANVLTF. CDR3 DNA sequence: TGTGCCAGCGGCTCGCGGGGCAGGGCACTCTCTGGGGCCAACGTCCTGACTTTC.

The chain joins TRBV7-3 to TRBJ2-1; 8 nucleotides align to TRBD2. The CDR3 consists of 14 residues. Losses at the gene ends were 2 bases for V and 9 bases for J; bases not matched to a gene: 6. Germline loops: CDR1 SGHTA, CDR2 FQGTGA. CDR3 coding DNA: TGTGCCAGCAGCTTAGGTCGGGGGGGCGGTGAGCAGTTCTTC. Encoded protein: CASSLGRGGGEQFF.

The chain links TRBV9 to TRBJ2-2; 8 nucleotides match TRBD2. Trimming removed 5 bases from V and 5 bases from J; junction bases left unmatched: 5. Germline V gene sequence: CDR1 SGDLS, CDR2 YYNGEE. CDR3 length: 14 amino acids. The CDR3 region is CASSPGGGTGELFF. CDR3 nucleotides: TGTGCCAGCAGTCCCGGGGGGGGAACCGGGGAGCTGTTTTTT. The full variable domain, with the rest looked up from reference TRBV9 and TRBJ2-2, is DSGVTQTPKHLITATGQRVTLRCSPRSGDLSVYWYQQSLDQGLQFLIQYYNGEERAKGNILERFSAQQFPDLHSELNLSSLELGDSALYFCASSPGGGTGELFFGEGSRLTVL.

J is TRBJ1-1 and V is TRBV6-5, with TRBD1 matching 7 bases. This CDR3 spans 14 amino acids. The junction had 8 bases not matched to a gene; V was cut back by 8 bases and J by 2 bases. Germline CDR1 is MNHEY and CDR2 is SVGAGI. The CDR3 region is CASLRTGHNTEAFF. The CDR3 DNA reads as TGTGCCAGCCTAAGGACAGGACATAACACTGAAGCTTTCTTT.

The rearrangement links TRBV6-1 to TRBJ2-7; TRBD2 might be the D (6 bases). Germline-derived CDR1 and CDR2 are MNHNS and SASEGT. The V end lost 4 bases, the J end lost 4 bases, and 11 bases lay between the germline ends. The CDR3 length is 13 residues. The CDR3, as DNA: TGTGCCAGCAGTGGGGAGGCGGGATACGAGCAGTACTTC. Translating it yields CASSGEAGYEQYF.

This chain uses TRBV5-6 with TRBJ1-2; perhaps TRBD1 as D (6 bases). Germline V gene sequence: CDR1 SGHDT, CDR2 YYEEEE. With 4 bases removed from V and 3 bases from J, the gap between germline ends came to 16 bases. The CDR3 sequence is 15 residues long. CDR3 bases: TGTGCCAGCAGCCGGAAGGGCAGGGGCGACTATGGCTACACCTTC. This codes for CASSRKGRGDYGYTF.

The chain is built from TRBV19 and TRBJ2-6, with 8 positions matching TRBD1. Germline V gives CDR1 LNHDA, CDR2 SQIVND (reference sequence). V lost 6 bases, J lost 4 bases, and 5 bases stayed unmatched. The CDR3 contains 15 residues. Written as DNA, the CDR3 is TGTGCCAGTAGCGAACAGGGGGACGGGGCCAACGTCCTGACTTTC. It yields the protein CASSEQGDGANVLTF.

The chain employs TRBV7-2 and TRBJ1-1; 7 bases match TRBD1. The germline V gene encodes CDR1 SGHTA and CDR2 FQGNSA. Unmatched junction bases numbered 11, after V lost 3 bases and J lost 10 bases. This CDR3 comprises 14 residues. CDR3 residues: CASSFSTGLQVAFF. The CDR3 DNA sequence: TGTGCCAGCAGCTTTTCGACAGGGTTGCAGGTAGCTTTCTTT.

V and J are TRBV12-5 and TRBJ2-1, with D possibly TRBD1 on 6 matching bases. The CDR3 length is 11 residues. V was shortened by 6 bases and J by 9 bases, with 9 bases between the two germline ends. The germline gives CDR1 LGHNT, CDR2 FRNRAP. CDR3 sequence reads: CASGLTGEQFF. CDR3 nucleotides: TGTGCTAGTGGGTTGACAGGTGAGCAGTTCTTC.

This chain joins TRBV7-2 and TRBJ2-2; maybe TRBD2 (5 bases). Trimming took off 4 bases at V and 1 base at J, with 10 bases between the two ends. The CDR3 runs to 15 residues. In germline, CDR1 is SGHTA, CDR2 FQGNSA. The CDR3 bases are TGTGCCAGCAGCTCGGTTCGGGGGAACACCGGGGAGCTGTTTTTT. This gives the protein CASSSVRGNTGELFF.

The CDR3 nucleotides read TGCAGCGTTCTGACATCAACTAATGAAAAACTGTTTTTT. Its translation is CSVLTSTNEKLFF. The chain has TRBV29-1 and TRBJ1-4; D gene unclear. The V gene's germline CDR1 is SQVTM and CDR2 ANQGSEA. V was cut by 5 bases and J by 0 bases, with 7 bases left in between. The CDR3 length is 13 residues.

The DNA of the CDR3 is TGTGCCAGCAGTTCAACAGGGGACGCGGGAAACTATGGCTACACCTTC. Its protein product is CASSSTGDAGNYGYTF. The genes are TRBV28 and TRBJ1-2; 7 nucleotides match TRBD1. J lost 2 bases, V lost 4 bases, and 10 bases had no gene match. In germline, CDR1 is MDHEN, CDR2 SYDVKM. This CDR3 is built from 16 residues.

This chain joins TRBV13 and TRBJ2-1, with D perhaps matching TRBD1 (6 bases). CDR3 size: 15 residues. V lost 5 bases and J lost 7, with 18 bases in between. Germline V gene data show CDR1 as PRHDT and CDR2 as FYEKMQ (reference sequence). The CDR3 sequence: CASSPGQMIVNEQFF. The DNA of the CDR3 is TGTGCCAGCAGCCCTGGACAGATGATAGTTAATGAGCAGTTCTTC.

The CDR3 region is CASSPTEIRGTDTQYF. The DNA of the CDR3 is TGTGCCAGCTCACCAACCGAGATTAGGGGGACAGATACGCAGTATTTT. The chain couples TRBV18 to TRBJ2-3; D may be TRBD1 (6 bases). The CDR3 runs to 16 residues. Germline CDR1 and CDR2: KGHSH and LQKENI. Trimming removed 2 bases from V and 3 bases from J, with 15 bases in between.